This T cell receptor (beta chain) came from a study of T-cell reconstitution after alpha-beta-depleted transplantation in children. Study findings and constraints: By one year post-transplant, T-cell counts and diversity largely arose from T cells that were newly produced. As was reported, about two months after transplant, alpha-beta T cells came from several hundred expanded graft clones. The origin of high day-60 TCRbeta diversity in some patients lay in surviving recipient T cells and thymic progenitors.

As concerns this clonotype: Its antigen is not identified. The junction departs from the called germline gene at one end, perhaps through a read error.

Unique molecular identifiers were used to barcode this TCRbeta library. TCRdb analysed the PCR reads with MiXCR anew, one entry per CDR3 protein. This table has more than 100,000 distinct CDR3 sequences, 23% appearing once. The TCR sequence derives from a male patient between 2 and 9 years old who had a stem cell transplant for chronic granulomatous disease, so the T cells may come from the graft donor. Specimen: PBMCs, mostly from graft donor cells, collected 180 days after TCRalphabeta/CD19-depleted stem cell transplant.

The CDR3 loop reads CAITSRQGKDTQYF. The DNA for the CDR3 is TGTGCCATCACCTCCCGACAGGGGAAGGATACGCAGTATTTC. The J gene is TRBJ2-3, the V gene TRBV10-3; 8 positions match TRBD1. The germline V gene has CDR1 ENHRY and CDR2 SYGVKD. The CDR3 consists of 14 residues.